One and the same sample provided the 6 T cell receptor beta chains below, sequenced in a study of blood T cell repertoires in COVID-19. TCRdb keeps only in-frame clones here, not all; method: immunoSEQ multiplex PCR. The sample carries about 100,000 clones, over 80% recorded once. Sequencing was carried out using peripheral blood. The receptors derive from a man aged 45-60 years with active or convalescent COVID-19.

This chain links TRBV6-4 with TRBJ2-2, with D unresolved. V lost 0 bases and J 6 bases, leaving 8 bases between the germline ends. This CDR3 has 14 residues. Germline V gives CDR1 MRHNA, CDR2 SNTAGT. CDR3 nucleotide sequence: TGTGCCAGCAGTGACTCGAGAGAGTCCGGGGAGCTGTTTTTT. Translated: CASSDSRESGELFF.

The CDR3 DNA is TGTGCCAGCAGCCCAGAAGGCAGGGGTTCGGAGCCCCAGCATTTT. This gives the protein CASSPEGRGSEPQHF. This chain links TRBV7-2 with TRBJ1-5; possible D gene TRBD1, 6 bases. The germline V gene has CDR1 SGHTA and CDR2 FQGNSA. V shed 5 bases and J shed 8 bases, with 19 bases lying between them. The CDR3 contains 15 residues.

The genes are TRBV5-1 and TRBJ2-7, with TRBD2 matching 10 bases. J was trimmed by 2 bases and V by 5 bases; bases with no gene match: 7. CDR1 is SGHRS, CDR2 YFSETQ, per germline. The CDR3 has 15 residues. CDR3 DNA sequence: TGCGCCAGCAGGGCCGGGACTAGCGCGACCTACGAGCAGTACTTC. Translation gives CASRAGTSATYEQYF. Drawing the rest from reference TRBV5-1 and TRBJ2-7, the complete variable domain is KAGVTQTPRYLIKTRGQQVTLSCSPISGHRSVSWYQQTPGQGLQFLFEYFSETQRNKGNFPGRFSGRQFSNSRSEMNVSTLELGDSALYLCASRAGTSATYEQYFGPGTRLTVT.

This chain connects TRBV19 to TRBJ2-1; 10 nucleotides agree with TRBD1. Germline-derived CDR1 and CDR2 are LNHDA and SQIVND (reference sequence). This CDR3 region has 14 residues. The V segment lost 8 bases and the J segment 9 bases; nucleotides outside the gene matches: 10. The CDR3 spells CASRTGQGIGEQFF. For the CDR3, the DNA is TGTGCCAGTCGTACGGGACAGGGGATCGGTGAGCAGTTCTTC.

The genes are TRBV24-1 and TRBJ2-1, with 9 nucleotides matching TRBD2. The V and J ends lost 3 bases and 7 bases, in that order; junction bases with no gene match: 12. The length of the CDR3 is 17 residues. Germline V CDR1 and CDR2: KGHDR, SFDVKD. Written as DNA, the CDR3 is TGTGCCACCAGTGATCCCCCGCATAGCGGGAGACCTAATGAGCAGTTCTTC. The encoded protein is CATSDPPHSGRPNEQFF.

This clone has at least ten counts. The chain combines TRBV24-1 with TRBJ2-1; TRBD2 aligns across 8 bases. In germline, CDR1 is KGHDR, CDR2 SFDVKD. J was trimmed by 4 bases and V by 5 bases; bases with no gene match: 9. The CDR3 spans 16 residues. In nucleotides, the CDR3 is TGTGCCACCAGTGCGTCGGGGGGGGCGCATTACAATGAGCAGTTCTTC. It translates to CATSASGGAHYNEQFF.